The source of this T cell receptor (beta chain) is a study of cytomegalovirus exposure and HLA in healthy donors. Remarks on this clone: Its antigen remains unknown.

The CDR3 runs 15 residues. Profiling relied on immunoSEQ multiplex PCR, and the TCRdb table lists in-frame clones only, not all of them. The table has 65,000 to 95,000 clones, 90% to 95% seen once. The study's findings and limits: One later analysis, an examination of the 120 or so validation repertoires, found that first-cohort TCR clusters tended to co-occur in them. Reports credit the classifier with highly specific, highly sensitive diagnosis of cytomegalovirus status.

The donors were members of the validation cohort comprising approximately 120 subjects, separate from the roughly 650-subject first cohort. The chain has TRBV21-1 and TRBJ2-5; the table's D call of TRBD1 was not tested on the DNA. TRBV21-1 is a recognized pseudogene. The origin of this receptor is a man aged 18 to 29 in good health and CMV-seronegative. The source material was PBMCs. The CDR3 coding sequence is TGTGCCAGCAGCGGCGGGACAGGGGGTAGGGAGACCCAGTACTTC. This translates into CASSGGTGGRETQYF.